The 14 T cell receptor beta chains in this list originate from one sample, sequenced in a study of regulatory T cells in long-lasting Graves disease. Time point noted: newly diagnosed GD, antithyroid drugs for less than 3 months. PBMCs provided the RNA from which the TCR library was made. HTBI primers from iRepertoire and Arm-PCR of CDR3 regions yielded the TCR beta libraries. TCRdb reprocessed the multiplex PCR reads via MiXCR and lists one record per CDR3 protein. The sample includes 400,000 to 500,000 distinct CDR3 sequences, 15% of them seen just once. The sample was also reused in another study, on T cells in Graves' hyperthyroidism and ophthalmopathy.

The specimen comprised peripheral blood mononuclear cells (PBMCs), sampled at new diagnosis, from a patient treated with antithyroid drugs. Every receptor here comes from a woman in her thirties or forties with Graves disease.

CDR3 nucleotide sequence: TGTGCCAGTAGTAGTACAGGGGTTCAGCCCCAGCATTTT. Translating it yields CASSSTGVQPQHF. V usage is TRBV19 and J usage is TRBJ1-5, with 7 bases fitting TRBD1. Trimming removed 4 bases from V and 6 bases from J; junction bases left unmatched: 3. The CDR3 runs to 13 residues. CDR1 is LNHDA, CDR2 SQIVND, per germline (reference sequence).

This clonotype showed up just a few times. The chain is built from TRBV29-1 and TRBJ2-1; 7 nucleotides agree with TRBD2. Germline assignment: CDR1 SQVTM and CDR2 ANQGSEA. V lost 6 bases and J lost 16; bases outside the gene matches: 12. The CDR3 has 11 amino acids. CDR3: CSVPLGGVQFF. The CDR3 DNA follows: TGCAGCGTCCCCTTGGGAGGGGTTCAATTCTTC.

This clonotype was detected many times. In DNA form, the CDR3 reads TGTGCCAGCAGTAATACAAGGAACACTGAAGCTTTCTTT. Its translation: CASSNTRNTEAFF. The V and J genes are TRBV11-1 and TRBJ1-1; D unresolved. V dropped 6 bases and J dropped 1 base, with 9 bases sitting between them. This CDR3 spans 13 amino acids. CDR1 is SGHAT and CDR2 is FQDESV in the germline V gene (reference sequence).

This clonotype occurred many times. The J gene is TRBJ1-1, the V gene TRBV6-1; TRBD1 agrees at 12 bases. Looked up from germline, CDR1 is MNHNS and CDR2 is SASEGT. There are 14 residues in the CDR3. The ends lost 5 bases at V and 10 bases at J; junction bases unmatched: 8. CDR3 in amino acids: CASSRPGTGGIAFF. In DNA form, the CDR3 reads TGTGCCAGCAGTCGGCCCGGGACAGGGGGCATAGCTTTCTTT.

There are many counts of this clonotype. The gene calls are TRBV11-2 and TRBJ2-3, with D tentatively TRBD1 or TRBD2 (5 bases each). The germline V gene encodes CDR1 SGHAT and CDR2 FQNNGV. This CDR3 comprises 17 residues. Deletions cut 1 base from V and 2 bases from J, with 16 bases between. CDR3 nucleotides: TGTGCCAGCAGCTTAGCCGAGGGGCGGACCTACACAGATACGCAGTATTTT. This encodes CASSLAEGRTYTDTQYF.

This clonotype was observed at least ten times. The gene calls are TRBV11-3 and TRBJ2-5, with 7 bases lining up with TRBD2. Unmatched junction bases numbered 13, after V lost 4 bases and J lost 5 bases. CDR3 length: 16 amino acids. CDR1 and CDR2 (germline): SGHNT, YENEEA. The CDR3: CASSSEEGGPLETQYF. The CDR3 DNA is TGTGCCAGCAGCTCTGAGGAGGGAGGGCCATTGGAGACCCAGTACTTC.

This clonotype was seen only a few times. The J gene is TRBJ2-1, the V gene TRBV3-1, with D possibly being TRBD2 (6 bases). The germline V gene has CDR1 LGHDT and CDR2 YNNKEL (reference sequence). This CDR3 comprises 15 residues. V lost 1 base and J 6 bases, leaving 13 bases between the germline ends. The CDR3 region is CASSQGVRGGNEQFF. The CDR3 region has the DNA TGTGCCAGCAGCCAAGGGGTTCGGGGAGGCAATGAGCAGTTCTTC.

This clonotype was observed at least ten times. The chain is built from TRBV7-9 and TRBJ2-1, with D perhaps TRBD1 or TRBD2 (5 bases each). The germline V gene encodes CDR1 SEHNR and CDR2 FQNEAQ (reference sequence). The V gene lost 3 bases and the J gene lost 10 bases, with 13 bases spanning the gap. The CDR3 loop spans 13 amino acids. The CDR3 nucleotides read TGTGCCAGCAGCTTGGGGACCCGAGGGGAGCAGTTCTTC. It translates to CASSLGTRGEQFF.

This clonotype was detected many times. V and J are TRBV11-3 and TRBJ2-3, with a tentative D call TRBD2 (6 bases). Looked up from germline, CDR1 is SGHNT and CDR2 is YENEEA. The CDR3 has 15 residues. V lost 3 bases to trimming and J lost 1 base, with 11 bases between them. This chain's CDR3 is CASSFYGSGTDTQYF. The CDR3 DNA follows: TGTGCCAGCAGCTTCTACGGGAGTGGCACAGATACGCAGTATTTT.

This clonotype occurred a few times. J is TRBJ1-1 and V is TRBV2; tentative D call: TRBD1 (6 bases). V was clipped by 5 bases and J by 3 bases, with 16 bases between them. The CDR3 is 15 amino acids. CDR1 is SNHLY, CDR2 FYNNEI, per germline. The CDR3 bases are TGTGCCAGCAGTAGACAGGCTCCCCGGGACACTGAAGCTTTCTTT. Its protein is CASSRQAPRDTEAFF.

This clonotype was detected a few times. This sequence is one base from a far larger clone and is likely a read error. The chain employs TRBV27 and TRBJ2-7; no clear D. This CDR3 contains 16 residues. V was shortened by 4 bases and J by 7 bases, with 23 bases between the two germline ends. CDR1 and CDR2 (germline): MNHEY, SMNVEV (reference sequence). CDR3 residues: CASSSPDYSSYNEQYF. CDR3 DNA: TGTGCCAGCAGTTCCCCGGATTATAGCTCCTACAATGAGCAGTACTTC.

At least ten counts were recorded for this clonotype. The J gene is TRBJ2-7, the V gene TRBV11-2; 10 bases agree with TRBD2. Trimming removed 2 bases from V and 2 bases from J; junction bases left unmatched: 9. The CDR3 totals 17 residues. Germline V gene data show CDR1 as SGHAT and CDR2 as FQNNGV. The DNA of the CDR3 is TGTGCCAGCAGCTTACTTCAGACTAGCGGGCCCCCCTACGAGCAGTACTTC. Its translation: CASSLLQTSGPPYEQYF.

This clonotype was counted a few times. In DNA form, the CDR3 reads TGCAGTGCCCGCCCCTCTCTAGCGGGAGTACGCACAGATACGCAGTATTTT. It is translated as CSARPSLAGVRTDTQYF. The V gene is TRBV20-1, the J gene TRBJ2-3; 10 nucleotides match TRBD2. The CDR3 has 17 residues. V dropped 6 bases and J dropped 1; count of bases not matched to a gene: 13. The germline V gene has CDR1 DFQATT and CDR2 SNEGSKA (reference sequence).

This clonotype showed up many times. V usage is TRBV6-2 or TRBV6-3 and J usage is TRBJ2-3; 7 nucleotides agree with TRBD2. The CDR3 covers 16 residues. V lost 6 bases, J lost 6 bases, and 15 bases stayed unmatched. Germline assignment: CDR1 MNHEY and CDR2 SVGEGT. The CDR3 DNA reads as TGTGCCAGCAGGAAACTAGCGCTGATTAGAGGCGATACGCAGTATTTT. Translated: CASRKLALIRGDTQYF.